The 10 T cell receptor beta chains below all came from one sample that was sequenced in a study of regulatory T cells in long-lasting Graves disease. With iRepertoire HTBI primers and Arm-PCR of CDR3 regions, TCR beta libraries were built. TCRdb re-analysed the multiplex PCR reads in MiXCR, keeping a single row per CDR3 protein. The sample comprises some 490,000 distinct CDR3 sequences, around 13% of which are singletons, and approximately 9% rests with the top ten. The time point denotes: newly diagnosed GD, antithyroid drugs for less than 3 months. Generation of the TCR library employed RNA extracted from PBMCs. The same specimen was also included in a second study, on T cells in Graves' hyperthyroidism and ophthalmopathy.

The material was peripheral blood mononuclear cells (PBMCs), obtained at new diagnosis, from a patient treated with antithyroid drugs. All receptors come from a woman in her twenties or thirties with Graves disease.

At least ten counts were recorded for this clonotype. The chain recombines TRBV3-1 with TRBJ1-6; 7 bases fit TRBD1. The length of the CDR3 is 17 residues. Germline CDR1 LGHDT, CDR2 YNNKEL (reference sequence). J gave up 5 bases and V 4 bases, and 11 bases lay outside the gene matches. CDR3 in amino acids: CASSRRSRQGNNSPLHF. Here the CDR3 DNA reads TGTGCCAGCAGCCGGAGGTCCCGACAGGGAAATAATTCACCCCTCCACTTT.

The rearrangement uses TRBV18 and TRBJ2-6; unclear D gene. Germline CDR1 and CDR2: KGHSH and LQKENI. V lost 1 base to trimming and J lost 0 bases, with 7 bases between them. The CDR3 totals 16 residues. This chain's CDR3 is CASSPRFLSGANVLTF. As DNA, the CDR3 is TGTGCCAGCTCACCACGGTTTCTCTCTGGGGCCAACGTCCTGACTTTC.

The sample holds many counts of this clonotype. CDR3 sequence: CASSLSRVGTDTQYF. The CDR3 nucleotides are TGTGCCAGCTCCTTAAGCAGGGTTGGCACAGATACGCAGTATTTT. V gene TRBV6-1 combines with J gene TRBJ2-3; weak D call: TRBD1 (5 bases). The V end lost 8 bases, the J end lost 1 base, and 16 bases lay between the germline ends. Germline values: CDR1 MNHNS, CDR2 SASEGT. The CDR3 has 15 residues.

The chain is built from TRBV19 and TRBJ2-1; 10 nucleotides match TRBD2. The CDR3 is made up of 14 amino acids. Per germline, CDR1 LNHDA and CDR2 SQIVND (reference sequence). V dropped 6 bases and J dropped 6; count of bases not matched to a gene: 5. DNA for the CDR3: TGTGCCAGTAGCCTACTAGCGGGAAGCAATGAGCAGTTCTTC. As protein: CASSLLAGSNEQFF.

CDR3 sequence: CASSASLLGYEQYF. The CDR3 DNA sequence: TGTGCCAGCAGCGCGAGTTTACTGGGCTACGAGCAGTACTTC. The gene calls are TRBV9 and TRBJ2-7; D unclear. The CDR3 extends over 14 amino acids. The V and J ends lost 3 bases and 3 bases respectively, with 13 bases between them. Germline V gene sequence: CDR1 SGDLS, CDR2 YYNGEE.

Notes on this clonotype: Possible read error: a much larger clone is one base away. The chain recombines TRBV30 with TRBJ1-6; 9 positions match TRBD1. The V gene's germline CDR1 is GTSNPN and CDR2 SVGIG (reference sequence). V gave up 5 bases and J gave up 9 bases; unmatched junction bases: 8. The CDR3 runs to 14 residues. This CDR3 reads CAWSAGTGSSPLHF. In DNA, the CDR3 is TGTGCCTGGTCAGCCGGGACAGGGAGTTCACCCCTCCACTTT.

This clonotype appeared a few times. In DNA, the CDR3 is TGCGCCAGCAGCCAAGGGCACTTCAGGGAGGGCAATCAGCCCCAGCATTTT. It codes for CASSQGHFREGNQPQHF. J is TRBJ1-5 and V is TRBV4-1; D possibly corresponds to TRBD1 (5 bases). CDR3 length: 17 amino acids. V lost 1 base and J lost 2, with 15 bases in between. The germline V gene encodes CDR1 MGHRA and CDR2 YSYEKL.

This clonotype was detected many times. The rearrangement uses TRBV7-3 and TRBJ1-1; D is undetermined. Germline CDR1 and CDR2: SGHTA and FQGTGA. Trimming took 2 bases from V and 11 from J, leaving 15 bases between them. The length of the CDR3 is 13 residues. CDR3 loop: CASSLGPVSQAFF. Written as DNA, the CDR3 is TGTGCCAGCAGCTTAGGTCCCGTTAGCCAGGCTTTCTTT.

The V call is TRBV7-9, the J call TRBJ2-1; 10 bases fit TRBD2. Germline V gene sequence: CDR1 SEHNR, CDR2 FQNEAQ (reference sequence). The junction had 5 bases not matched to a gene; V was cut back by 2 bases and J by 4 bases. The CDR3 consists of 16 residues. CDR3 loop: CASSLTASGGYNEQFF. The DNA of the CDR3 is TGTGCCAGCAGCTTAACTGCTAGCGGGGGTTACAATGAGCAGTTCTTC. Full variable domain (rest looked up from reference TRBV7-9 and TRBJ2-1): DTGVSQNPRHKITKRGQNVTFRCDPISEHNRLYWYRQTLGQGPEFLTYFQNEAQLEKSRLLSDRFSAERPKGSFSTLEIQRTEQGDSAMYLCASSLTASGGYNEQFFGPGTRLTVL.

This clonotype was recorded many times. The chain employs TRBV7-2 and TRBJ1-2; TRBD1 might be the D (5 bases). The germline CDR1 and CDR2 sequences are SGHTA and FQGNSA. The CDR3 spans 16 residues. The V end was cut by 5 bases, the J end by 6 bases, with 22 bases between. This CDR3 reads CASSRGGTQVGNGYTF. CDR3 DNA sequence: TGTGCCAGCAGCCGAGGTGGGACTCAGGTCGGGAATGGCTACACCTTC.